This T cell receptor beta chain comes out of a study of shared clonotypes between healthy human individuals. Libraries were prepared by immunoSEQ multiplex PCR; TCRdb keeps only in-frame clonotypes and omits some of them. Of 2 million to 2.5 million clones listed, over 85% are singletons. The naive CD8 fraction comprised CD45RO-negative cells positively selected for CCR7 and excluded terminally differentiated effector memory CD45RA+ cells. This CDR3 has 12 residues. Germline values: CDR1 MNHEY, CDR2 SMNVEV (reference sequence). With 5 bases removed from V and 11 bases from J, the gap between germline ends came to 15 bases.

The receptor was derived from a man between 18 and 29 years old in good health. The sample comprised naive CD8+ T cells sorted from blood. The chain links TRBV27 to TRBJ1-1; unclear D gene. CDR3 in amino acids: CASSGLSGWAFF. CDR3 DNA: TGTGCCAGCAGTGGTCTCTCGGGGTGGGCTTTCTTT.